Following are 21 T cell receptor beta chains from one sample sequenced in a study of identical twins (dated by TCRdb to the mid-2010s). The library was obtained by 5' RACE. Sequenced using an Illumina HiSeq 2000. The public reads were reanalyzed by TCRdb: fastp trimming at Q25, MiXCR alignment, in-frame beta chains only. Rows matching on CDR3 protein sequence are summarized as one entry with the most common DNA and genes. The table for this sample lists about 240,000 distinct CDR3 sequences; 8% to 11% of them were counted only once. In total, the top ten clones hold less than 12% of the sample. The source material was memory T cells sorted from blood. The cell subset or site tag for this specimen amounts to: CD45RO+ enriched T cells. The receptor source for this set is a man in his fifties or sixties in good health.

This clonotype has at least ten counts. This chain joins TRBV7-2 and TRBJ2-7, with D hard to call. Germline-derived CDR1 and CDR2 are SGHTA and FQGNSA. Trimming pared 6 bases from V and 5 bases from J, leaving 14 bases between. The CDR3 spans 13 residues. The CDR3 region is CASRDLTVHEQYF. The CDR3 DNA follows: TGTGCCAGCAGGGACCTCACGGTCCACGAGCAGTACTTC.

Only a few counts were recorded for this clonotype. This chain uses TRBV5-1 with TRBJ2-5; 10 positions match TRBD1. The CDR3 covers 15 residues. J was trimmed by 2 bases and V by 3 bases; bases with no gene match: 4. Germline-derived CDR1 and CDR2 are SGHRS and YFSETQ. The CDR3 sequence is CASSYAGQGQETQYF. The DNA of the CDR3 is TGCGCCAGCAGCTACGCGGGACAGGGGCAAGAGACCCAGTACTTC.

The rearrangement uses TRBV6-1 and TRBJ2-3; 8 bases align to TRBD1. The CDR3 spans 14 residues. Germline lookup yields CDR1 MNHNS and CDR2 SASEGT. J gave up 7 bases and V 4 bases, and 7 bases lay outside the gene matches. In DNA form, the CDR3 reads TGTGCCAGCAGTGGGACAGGGAAAGGTTATACGCAGTATTTT. Its protein is CASSGTGKGYTQYF.

In its sample, this clonotype was seen a few times. The chain links TRBV20-1 to TRBJ2-7; D gene unclear. V was clipped by 3 bases and J by 6 bases, with 21 bases between them. The CDR3 is made up of 15 amino acids. The germline gives CDR1 DFQATT, CDR2 SNEGSKA (reference sequence). The DNA of the CDR3 is TGCAGTGCTAGCCGGCCGTTGCTAGGAGTGGGCGAGCAGTACTTC. The encoded protein is CSASRPLLGVGEQYF.

The chain links TRBV6-2 or TRBV6-3 to TRBJ2-5; TRBD1 matches at 8 bases. The CDR3 is made up of 15 amino acids. Germline assignment: CDR1 MNHEY and CDR2 SVGEGT. V was pared by 7 bases and J by 2 bases, with 9 bases of the junction left unmatched. This CDR3 is CASTQGDRIQETQYF. The CDR3 nucleotides read TGTGCCAGCACTCAAGGGGACAGGATACAAGAGACCCAGTACTTC.

The chain has TRBV2 and TRBJ2-7, with 11 bases matching TRBD1. Per germline, CDR1 SNHLY and CDR2 FYNNEI. The CDR3 contains 15 residues. The V gene end was trimmed by 4 bases and the J gene end by 4 bases; junction bases not matched to a gene: 6. DNA of the CDR3: TGTGCCAGCAGTGCGGGACAGGGGGGGAGGTACGAGCAGTACTTC. Translating it yields CASSAGQGGRYEQYF.

The sample holds many counts of this clonotype. This chain uses TRBV6-2 or TRBV6-3 with TRBJ1-1, with D unclear. CDR3 length: 14 amino acids. CDR1 MNHEY and CDR2 SVGEGT come from the germline V gene. Trimming removed 7 bases from V and 0 bases from J, with 12 bases in between. CDR3 in DNA: TGTGCCAGCACCGTCGACGGACTGAACACTGAAGCTTTCTTT. This translates into CASTVDGLNTEAFF.

This chain joins TRBV2 and TRBJ2-2; weak D call: TRBD1 (5 bases). Trimming removed 6 bases from V and 7 bases from J, with 21 bases in between. The CDR3 extends over 16 amino acids. The germline V gene has CDR1 SNHLY and CDR2 FYNNEI. The CDR3 loop reads CASSQRRGTTVGELFF. The CDR3 coding sequence is TGTGCCAGCAGCCAAAGAAGGGGTACCACCGTCGGGGAGCTGTTTTTT.

The V and J genes are TRBV4-2 and TRBJ1-1; no firm D call. CDR3 length: 15 amino acids. CDR1 is LGHNA, CDR2 YNFKEQ, per germline. V was cut by 0 bases and J by 11 bases, with 19 bases left in between. CDR3 DNA sequence: TGTGCCAGCAGCCAAGATTTCTATTCGGCAAAAGGGGCTTTCTTT. Its translation is CASSQDFYSAKGAFF.

The table lists this clonotype with a few counts. The V and J genes are TRBV18 and TRBJ1-1; no clear D gene. There are 12 residues in the CDR3. The germline CDR1 and CDR2 sequences are KGHSH and LQKENI. V shed 8 bases and J shed 2 bases, with 9 bases lying between them. This chain's CDR3 is CASVGINTEAFF. CDR3 sequence (DNA): TGTGCCAGCGTGGGGATTAACACTGAAGCTTTCTTT.

This clonotype was counted a few times. This rearrangement joins TRBV12-3 or TRBV12-4 to TRBJ2-1; no firm D call. Trimming removed 7 bases from V and 4 bases from J, with 17 bases in between. The CDR3 runs 15 residues. In nucleotides, the CDR3 is TGTGCCAGCAAGTTTGGATTGTCGAAATACAATGAGCAGTTCTTC. Protein product: CASKFGLSKYNEQFF.

This clonotype appeared a few times. This chain joins TRBV5-1 and TRBJ2-3, with 8 bases lining up with TRBD1. CDR3 length: 16 amino acids. The ends lost 2 bases at V and 0 bases at J; junction bases unmatched: 5. Germline-derived CDR1 and CDR2 are SGHRS and YFSETQ. DNA for the CDR3: TGCGCCAGCAGCTTACAGGGGGAACCTAGCACAGATACGCAGTATTTT. Translated, it gives CASSLQGEPSTDTQYF.

The chain employs TRBV6-1 and TRBJ2-3; 14 nucleotides match TRBD2. The V segment lost 6 bases and the J segment 4 bases; nucleotides outside the gene matches: 12. The CDR3 length is 18 residues. Germline loops: CDR1 MNHNS, CDR2 SASEGT. The CDR3 loop is CASRPGTSGRGWADTQYF. The CDR3 nucleotides read TGTGCCAGCAGGCCGGGGACTAGCGGGAGAGGGTGGGCAGATACGCAGTATTTT.

V usage is TRBV10-3 and J usage is TRBJ2-1; no firm D call. The V gene's germline CDR1 is ENHRY and CDR2 SYGVKD. CDR3 length equals 15 residues. The V end was cut by 2 bases, the J end by 7 bases, with 15 bases between. CDR3 bases: TGTGCCATCAGTGAGGGCAGGCCCCCTTGGAATGAGCAGTTCTTC. Its translation is CAISEGRPPWNEQFF.

This clonotype was counted at least ten times. As DNA, the CDR3 is TGTGCCAGCAGTGAAGCGGGAGGGCCTTACTATGAGCAGTTCTTC. Translation: CASSEAGGPYYEQFF. The chain has TRBV2 and TRBJ2-1, with 7 positions matching TRBD2. J was trimmed by 8 bases and V by 0 bases; bases with no gene match: 7. Germline loops: CDR1 SNHLY, CDR2 FYNNEI. The CDR3 spans 15 residues.

This clonotype was seen many times. The J gene is TRBJ2-1, the V gene TRBV6-5; D is perhaps TRBD2 (7 bases). The germline CDR1 and CDR2 sequences are MNHEY and SVGAGI. The CDR3 contains 16 residues. The V end lost 0 bases, the J end lost 9 bases, and 18 bases lay between the germline ends. This CDR3 reads CASSYSRGAFLSEQFF. CDR3 nucleotide sequence: TGTGCCAGCAGTTACTCCCGGGGGGCCTTTTTGAGTGAGCAGTTCTTC.

CDR3 residues: CASSQSTGRGLTSPLHF. Here the CDR3 DNA reads TGTGCCAGTAGCCAATCGACAGGGAGAGGACTTACTTCACCCCTCCACTTT. The V and J genes are TRBV19 and TRBJ1-6, with 7 nucleotides matching TRBD1. CDR1 and CDR2 (germline): LNHDA, SQIVND (reference sequence). Trimming cost V 6 bases and J 9 bases; bases outside gene matches: 17. The CDR3 covers 17 residues.

This clonotype showed up many times. The chain employs TRBV7-6 and TRBJ1-3, with TRBD1 matching over 7 bases. The length of the CDR3 is 15 residues. Germline CDR1 and CDR2: SGHVS and FNYEAQ. V dropped 0 bases and J dropped 8; count of bases not matched to a gene: 7. CDR3 bases: TGTGCCAGCAGCTTAGCAGAACAGGGGAGGGACACCATATATTTT. It encodes CASSLAEQGRDTIYF.

The table lists this clonotype with many counts. The rearrangement uses TRBV5-1 and TRBJ2-1; the match to TRBD1 covers 12 bases. CDR1 SGHRS and CDR2 YFSETQ come from the germline V gene. V dropped 0 bases and J dropped 7; count of bases not matched to a gene: 5. This CDR3 has 16 residues. CDR3 coding DNA: TGCGCCAGCAGCTTGGGGGGACAGGGGGCGAAAAATGAGCAGTTCTTC. Amino acids: CASSLGGQGAKNEQFF. Drawing the rest from reference TRBV5-1 and TRBJ2-1, the complete variable domain is KAGVTQTPRYLIKTRGQQVTLSCSPISGHRSVSWYQQTPGQGLQFLFEYFSETQRNKGNFPGRFSGRQFSNSRSEMNVSTLELGDSALYLCASSLGGQGAKNEQFFGPGTRLTVL.

This clonotype appeared a few times. V is TRBV5-4 and J is TRBJ2-7; D might be TRBD2 (8 bases). Trimming took 1 base from V and 0 from J, leaving 26 bases between them. The CDR3 spans 20 residues. Looked up from germline, CDR1 is SGHNT and CDR2 is YYREEE (reference sequence). CDR3 loop: CASSLFATGRGLAGSYEQYF. Here the CDR3 DNA reads TGTGCCAGCAGCTTGTTCGCAACAGGTAGGGGGCTAGCGGGCTCCTACGAGCAGTACTTC.

This clonotype came up many times. The DNA of the CDR3 is TGCGCCAGCAGCGTGGGGCAAGAGACCCAGTACTTC. As protein: CASSVGQETQYF. The gene calls are TRBV5-1 and TRBJ2-5; D ambiguous. This CDR3 has 12 residues. Trimming took 4 bases from V and 2 from J, leaving 6 bases between them. Germline values: CDR1 SGHRS, CDR2 YFSETQ.